The entry that follows covers one TCR beta chain sequence. This specimen belongs to a study of cytomegalovirus exposure and HLA in healthy donors. PCR primers comprised 60 Vbeta and 13 Jbeta primers. Clones were read by immunoSEQ multiplex PCR, and TCRdb kept only the in-frame ones, dropping some. Its listing shows roughly 50,000 clones. CDR1 is MGHDK and CDR2 is SYGVNS in the germline V gene. Trimming took 10 bases from V and 7 from J; bases not matched to a gene: 11. The CDR3 length is 13 residues. This receptor was taken from a female donor in good health and CMV-seronegative. The chain recombines TRBV25-1 with TRBJ1-2, with TRBD1 matching 8 bases. Sequenced sample: PBMCs. This CDR3 reads CATLEDRAGGYTF. DNA for the CDR3: TGTGCCACCCTCGAGGACAGGGCCGGTGGCTACACCTTC.